One and the same sample provided the 20 T cell receptor beta chains below, sequenced in a study of blood T cell repertoires in COVID-19. This table comes from immunoSEQ multiplex PCR, and its TCRdb copy is limited to in-frame clones, with some not included. The sample lists more than 200,000 clones, 65% to 90% occurring once. Input material: peripheral blood. The receptors come from a man aged 45-65 years with COVID-19, enrolled during active disease.

As to this clone: Other DNA sequences within the sample encode an identical CDR3. The chain's CDR3 is CASSLRGQETQYF. Written as DNA, the CDR3 is TGTGCCAGCAGCTTGAGGGGTCAAGAGACCCAGTACTTC. V gene TRBV5-4 combines with J gene TRBJ2-5, with a possible D match to TRBD1 (5 bases). The CDR3 extends over 13 amino acids. V was pared by 1 base and J by 2 bases, with 6 bases between. Germline V CDR1 and CDR2: SGHNT, YYREEE (reference sequence).

The rearrangement uses TRBV18 and TRBJ2-1, with TRBD2 matching 8 bases. The CDR3 totals 15 residues. The V and J ends lost 1 base and 4 bases, in that order; junction bases with no gene match: 3. Germline CDR1 reads KGHSH; CDR2 reads LQKENI. In DNA, the CDR3 is TGTGCCAGCTCACCACGTACTAGCGGTTACAATGAGCAGTTCTTC. It is translated as CASSPRTSGYNEQFF.

J is TRBJ1-1 and V is TRBV11-2, with D unresolved. The germline CDR1 and CDR2 sequences are SGHAT and FQNNGV. The V end lost 1 base, the J end lost 4 bases, and 10 bases lay between the germline ends. This CDR3 is built from 14 residues. CDR3 residues: CASSLVDPGTEAFF. DNA for the CDR3: TGTGCCAGCAGCTTAGTCGACCCGGGCACTGAAGCTTTCTTT.

The gene calls are TRBV30 and TRBJ2-3; maybe TRBD2 (5 bases). Germline CDR1 is GTSNPN and CDR2 is SVGIG (reference sequence). The V end was cut by 0 bases, the J end by 11 bases, with 18 bases between. The CDR3 is made up of 14 amino acids. The CDR3: CAWSVPGHDGEQYF. The CDR3 nucleotides read TGTGCCTGGAGTGTACCAGGTCACGACGGGGAGCAGTATTTT. The whole variable domain, filled in from reference TRBV30 and TRBJ2-3, reads SQTIHQWPATLVQPVGSPLSLECTVEGTSNPNLYWYRQAAGRGLQLLFYSVGIGQISSEVPQNLSASRPQDRQFILSSKKLLLSDSGFYLCAWSVPGHDGEQYFGPGTRLTVL.

The chain links TRBV21-1 to TRBJ2-7; TRBD2 is taken as the D call from the table, unchecked against the DNA. TRBV21-1 is assigned pseudogene status. CDR3 length: 12 residues. CDR3 loop: CASRVAAYEQYF. The CDR3 DNA reads as TGTGCCAGCAGGGTAGCCGCCTACGAGCAGTACTTC.

J is TRBJ1-5 and V is TRBV5-8, with 9 bases identical to TRBD1. The CDR3 totals 15 residues. V shed 2 bases, J shed 7 bases, and the junction held 7 bases outside the gene matches. The germline gives CDR1 SGHTS, CDR2 YDEGEE. Here the CDR3 DNA reads TGTGCCAGCAGCTTAGGGACAGGGTATAACCAGCCCCAGCATTTT. As protein: CASSLGTGYNQPQHF.

The chain is built from TRBV29-1 and TRBJ1-5; a possible D gene is TRBD1 (5 bases). Germline V gene data show CDR1 as SQVTM and CDR2 as ANQGSEA. Trimming stripped 5 bases from V and 7 bases from J, with 18 bases between. CDR3 size: 14 residues. CDR3 DNA: TGCAGCGTTTCCGACAGTTCTGTTGAGCAGCCCCAGCATTTT. It is translated as CSVSDSSVEQPQHF.

The chain has TRBV7-8 and TRBJ2-1, with a weak D call TRBD1 (5 bases). The CDR3 runs 18 residues. Germline values: CDR1 SGHVS, CDR2 FQNEAQ. V was cut by 0 bases and J by 0 bases, with 15 bases left in between. The CDR3 is CASSLAQAGQSSYNEQFF. CDR3 DNA: TGTGCCAGCAGCTTAGCGCAGGCAGGACAAAGCTCCTACAATGAGCAGTTCTTC.

This rearrangement joins TRBV25-1 to TRBJ1-2, with 7 bases that match TRBD1. This CDR3 has 16 residues. Trimming at V came to 1 base and at J to 5 bases, leaving 10 bases not matched to a gene. Germline V lookup: CDR1 MGHDK, CDR2 SYGVNS. CDR3 protein: CASSEFDRTGKYGYTF. DNA of the CDR3: TGTGCCAGCAGTGAATTTGACAGGACAGGAAAATATGGCTACACCTTC.

The table lists this clone with a few counts. J is TRBJ2-3 and V is TRBV6-1; the match to TRBD2 covers 11 bases. After removal of 2 bases from V and 2 bases from J, the junction contained 3 bases not matched to a gene. CDR1 and CDR2 from the germline V gene are MNHNS and SASEGT. This CDR3 comprises 16 residues. In DNA form, the CDR3 reads TGTGCCAGCAGTGAAAATAGCGGGGGGGCCACAGATACGCAGTATTTT. This codes for CASSENSGGATDTQYF.

The rearrangement links TRBV10-2 to TRBJ2-1; possible D gene TRBD2, 7 bases. V was shortened by 5 bases and J by 5 bases, with 13 bases between the two germline ends. The CDR3 totals 14 residues. Looked up from germline, CDR1 is WSHSY and CDR2 is SAAADI. The CDR3 spells CASSIGGTNNEQFF. CDR3 DNA: TGCGCCAGCAGTATCGGGGGGACAAACAATGAGCAGTTCTTC.

This clone was detected only a few times. The CDR3 is CASSPGQGLYEQYF. The CDR3 DNA sequence: TGTGCCAGCAGCCCCGGACAGGGGCTCTACGAGCAGTACTTC. V usage is TRBV5-6 and J usage is TRBJ2-7, with TRBD1 identical over 9 bases. Germline CDR1 reads SGHDT; CDR2 reads YYEEEE. The J segment lost 3 bases and the V segment lost 4 bases, leaving 5 bases of the junction unmatched. This CDR3 is built from 14 residues.

J is TRBJ1-1 and V is TRBV28; maybe TRBD1 (5 bases). CDR1 MDHEN and CDR2 SYDVKM come from the germline V gene. The CDR3 spans 11 residues. V was pared by 11 bases and J by 5 bases, with 12 bases between. CDR3 in amino acids: CAAQGRTEAFF. CDR3 in DNA: TGTGCCGCGCAGGGAAGAACTGAAGCTTTCTTT.

The chain links TRBV18 to TRBJ2-7; D gene uncertain. The CDR3 is 15 residues long. Looked up from germline, CDR1 is KGHSH and CDR2 is LQKENI. With 3 bases removed from V and 2 bases from J, the gap between germline ends came to 14 bases. The chain's CDR3 is CASSPPGLTTYEQYF. The CDR3 coding sequence is TGTGCCAGCTCACCCCCCGGTCTAACTACCTACGAGCAGTACTTC.

The genes are TRBV5-4 and TRBJ2-1, with TRBD2 identical over 8 bases. With 4 bases clipped from V and 7 bases from J, the junction kept 10 bases outside the gene matches. Germline CDR1 reads SGHNT; CDR2 reads YYREEE (reference sequence). The CDR3 loop spans 15 amino acids. For the CDR3, the DNA is TGTGCCAGCAGCCACGGAGCGGGGGTAAGGAATGAGCAGTTCTTC. Its translation is CASSHGAGVRNEQFF.

The CDR3 region has the DNA TGTGCCAGCAGCTTGTATAGAACGGGTGAAGCTTTCTTT. Protein sequence: CASSLYRTGEAFF. The chain employs TRBV5-6 and TRBJ1-1; D is undetermined. Germline V CDR1 and CDR2: SGHDT, YYEEEE. The CDR3 length is 13 residues. V was trimmed by 1 base and J by 7 bases, leaving 11 bases between them.

The chain recombines TRBV10-3 with TRBJ2-7, with 7 bases matching TRBD1. V lost 4 bases and J lost 0; bases outside the gene matches: 3. The CDR3 covers 14 residues. CDR1 is ENHRY, CDR2 SYGVKD, per germline. The CDR3 nucleotides read TGTGCCATCAGTGGTGGGACAGTCTCCTACGAGCAGTACTTC. This sequence encodes CAISGGTVSYEQYF.

The rearrangement links TRBV7-8 to TRBJ2-7, with D possibly being TRBD2 (5 bases). Germline V gene data show CDR1 as SGHVS and CDR2 as FQNEAQ. Trimming removed 5 bases at V and 3 bases at J, with 14 bases between. The CDR3 totals 14 residues. CDR3 amino acids: CASSPRTGIYEQYF. The CDR3 DNA follows: TGTGCCAGCAGCCCCAGGACTGGGATCTACGAGCAGTACTTC. Drawing the rest from reference TRBV7-8 and TRBJ2-7, the complete variable domain is GAGVSQSPRYKVAKRGQDVALRCDPISGHVSLFWYQQALGQGPEFLTYFQNEAQLDKSGLPSDRFFAERPEGSVSTLKIQRTQQEDSAVYLCASSPRTGIYEQYFGPGTRLTVT.

V usage is TRBV28 and J usage is TRBJ1-2; a possible D gene is TRBD1 (6 bases). V lost 3 bases to trimming and J lost 7 bases, with 12 bases between them. This CDR3 is 13 amino acids long. CDR1 and CDR2 (germline): MDHEN, SYDVKM. CDR3 nucleotide sequence: TGTGCCAGCAGTTTCTGGCAGGGGAGTGGCTACACCTTC. Its translation: CASSFWQGSGYTF.

This chain connects TRBV21-1 to TRBJ2-1; TRBD1, as called in the table, went unchecked against the DNA. TRBV21-1 constitutes a pseudogene. The CDR3 covers 18 residues. The CDR3 loop is CASSKAAQGQDHYNEQFF. The CDR3 DNA follows: TGTGCCAGCAGCAAAGCGGCCCAGGGACAGGACCACTACAATGAGCAGTTCTTC.